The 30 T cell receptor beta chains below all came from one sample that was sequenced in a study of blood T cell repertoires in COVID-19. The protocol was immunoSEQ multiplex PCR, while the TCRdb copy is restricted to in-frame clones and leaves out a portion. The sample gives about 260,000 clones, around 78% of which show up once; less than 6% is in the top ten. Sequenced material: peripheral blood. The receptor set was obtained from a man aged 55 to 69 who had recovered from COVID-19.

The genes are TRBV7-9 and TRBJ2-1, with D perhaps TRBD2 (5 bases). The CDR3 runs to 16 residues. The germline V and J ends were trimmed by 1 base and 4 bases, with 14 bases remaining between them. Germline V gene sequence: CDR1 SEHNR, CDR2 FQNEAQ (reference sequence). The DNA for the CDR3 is TGTGCCAGCAGCTTAGGGGGAGCCCTCCGGTACAATGAGCAGTTCTTC. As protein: CASSLGGALRYNEQFF. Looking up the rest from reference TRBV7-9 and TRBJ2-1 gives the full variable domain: DTGVSQNPRHKITKRGQNVTFRCDPISEHNRLYWYRQTLGQGPEFLTYFQNEAQLEKSRLLSDRFSAERPKGSFSTLEIQRTEQGDSAMYLCASSLGGALRYNEQFFGPGTRLTVL.

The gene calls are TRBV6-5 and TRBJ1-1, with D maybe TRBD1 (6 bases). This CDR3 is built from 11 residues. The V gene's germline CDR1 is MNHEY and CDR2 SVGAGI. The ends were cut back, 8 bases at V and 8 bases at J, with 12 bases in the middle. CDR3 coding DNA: TGTGCCAGCGGACGGACAGCCGAAGCTTTCTTT. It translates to CASGRTAEAFF.

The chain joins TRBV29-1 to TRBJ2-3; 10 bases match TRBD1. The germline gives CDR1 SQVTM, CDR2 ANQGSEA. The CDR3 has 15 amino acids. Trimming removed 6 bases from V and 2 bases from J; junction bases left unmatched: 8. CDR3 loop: CSVQAGTGATDTQYF. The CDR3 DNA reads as TGCAGCGTCCAAGCCGGGACAGGGGCCACAGATACGCAGTATTTT.

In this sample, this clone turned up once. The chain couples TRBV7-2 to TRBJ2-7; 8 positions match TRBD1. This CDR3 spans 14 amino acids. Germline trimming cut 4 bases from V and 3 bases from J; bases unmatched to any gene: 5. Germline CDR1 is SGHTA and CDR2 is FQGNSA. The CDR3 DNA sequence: TGTGCCAGCAGCTCGGGACAGGTGGTCTACGAGCAGTACTTC. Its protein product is CASSSGQVVYEQYF.

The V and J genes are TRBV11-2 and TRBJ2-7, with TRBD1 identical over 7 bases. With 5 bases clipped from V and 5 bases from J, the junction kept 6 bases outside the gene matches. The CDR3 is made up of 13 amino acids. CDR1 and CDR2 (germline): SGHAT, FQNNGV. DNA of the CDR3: TGTGCCAGCAGCGCCTACAGGGGTAACGAGCAGTACTTC. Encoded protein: CASSAYRGNEQYF. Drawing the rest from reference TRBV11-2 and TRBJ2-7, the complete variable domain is EAGVAQSPRYKIIEKRQSVAFWCNPISGHATLYWYQQILGQGPKLLIQFQNNGVVDDSQLPKDRFSAERLKGVDSTLKIQPAKLEDSAVYLCASSAYRGNEQYFGPGTRLTVT.

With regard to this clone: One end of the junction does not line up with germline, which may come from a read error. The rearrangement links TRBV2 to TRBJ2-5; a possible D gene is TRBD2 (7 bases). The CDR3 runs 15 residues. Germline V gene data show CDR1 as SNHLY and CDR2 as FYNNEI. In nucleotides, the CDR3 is TGTGCCAGCAGTCGGCTGGCGGGGGCTCAAGGGACCCAGTACTTC. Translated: CASSRLAGAQGTQYF.

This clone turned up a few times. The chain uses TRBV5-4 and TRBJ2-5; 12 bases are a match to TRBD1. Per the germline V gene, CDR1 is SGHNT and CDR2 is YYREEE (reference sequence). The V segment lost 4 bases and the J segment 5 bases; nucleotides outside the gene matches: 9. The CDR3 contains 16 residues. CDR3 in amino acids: CASSPPGQGAMETQYF. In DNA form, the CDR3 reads TGTGCCAGCAGCCCGCCGGGACAGGGGGCGATGGAGACCCAGTACTTC.

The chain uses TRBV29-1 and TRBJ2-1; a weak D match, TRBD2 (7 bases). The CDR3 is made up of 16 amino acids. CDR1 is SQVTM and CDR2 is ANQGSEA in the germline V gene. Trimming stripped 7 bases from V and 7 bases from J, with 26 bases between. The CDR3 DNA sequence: TGCAGCGGACAGACTATCATGCGGGGGCCGTCGAATGAGCAGTTCTTC. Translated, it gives CSGQTIMRGPSNEQFF.

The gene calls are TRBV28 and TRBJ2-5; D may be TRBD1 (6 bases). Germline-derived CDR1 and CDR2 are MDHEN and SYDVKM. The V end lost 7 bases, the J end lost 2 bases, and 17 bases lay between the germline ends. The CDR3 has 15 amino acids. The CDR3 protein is CASKVDQGFQETQYF. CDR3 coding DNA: TGTGCCAGCAAGGTGGACCAGGGGTTTCAAGAGACCCAGTACTTC. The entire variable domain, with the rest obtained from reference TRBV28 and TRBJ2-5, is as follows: DVKVTQSSRYLVKRTGEKVFLECVQDMDHENMFWYRQDPGLGLRLIYFSYDVKMKEKGDIPEGYSVSREKKERFSLILESASTNQTSMYLCASKVDQGFQETQYFGPGTRLLVL.

The CDR3 sequence: CASSLMGAPYEQYF. The CDR3 DNA follows: TGCGCCAGCAGCTTGATGGGGGCCCCCTACGAGCAGTACTTC. This rearrangement joins TRBV5-1 to TRBJ2-7; tentatively, D is TRBD1 (6 bases). The CDR3 extends over 14 amino acids. V was shortened by 1 base and J by 2 bases, with 10 bases between the two germline ends. Per the germline V gene, CDR1 is SGHRS and CDR2 is YFSETQ.

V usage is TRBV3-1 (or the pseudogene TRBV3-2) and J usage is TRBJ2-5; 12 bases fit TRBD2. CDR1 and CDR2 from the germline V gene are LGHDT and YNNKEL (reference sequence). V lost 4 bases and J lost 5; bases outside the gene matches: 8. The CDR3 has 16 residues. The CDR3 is CASSPNPTSGGETQYF. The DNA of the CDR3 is TGTGCCAGCAGCCCCAATCCGACTAGCGGGGGTGAGACCCAGTACTTC.

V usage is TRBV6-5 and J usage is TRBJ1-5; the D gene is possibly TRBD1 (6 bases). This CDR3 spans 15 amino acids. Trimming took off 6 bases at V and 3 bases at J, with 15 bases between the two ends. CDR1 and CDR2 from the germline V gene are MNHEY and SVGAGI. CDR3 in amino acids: CASSPSGGANQPQHF. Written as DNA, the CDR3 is TGTGCCAGCAGCCCCAGCGGGGGGGCCAATCAGCCCCAGCATTTT.

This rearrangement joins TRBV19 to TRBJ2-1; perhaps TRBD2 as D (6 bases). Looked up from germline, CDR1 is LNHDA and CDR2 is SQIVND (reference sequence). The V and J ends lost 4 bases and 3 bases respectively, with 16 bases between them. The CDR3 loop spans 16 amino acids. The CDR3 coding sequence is TGTGCCAGTAGTACAATACTGGGGGGAGGCTACAATGAGCAGTTCTTC. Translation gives CASSTILGGGYNEQFF.

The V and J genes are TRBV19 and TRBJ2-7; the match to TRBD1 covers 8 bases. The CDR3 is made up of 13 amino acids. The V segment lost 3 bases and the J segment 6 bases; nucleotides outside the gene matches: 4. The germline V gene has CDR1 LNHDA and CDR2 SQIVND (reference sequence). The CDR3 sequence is CASSIGQGFEQYF. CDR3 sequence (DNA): TGTGCCAGTAGTATCGGACAGGGCTTCGAGCAGTACTTC.

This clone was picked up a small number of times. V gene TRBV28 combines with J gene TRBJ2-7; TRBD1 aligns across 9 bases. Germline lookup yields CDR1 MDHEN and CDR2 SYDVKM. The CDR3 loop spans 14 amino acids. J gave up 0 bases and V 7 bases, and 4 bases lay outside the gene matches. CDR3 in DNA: TGTGCCAGCAAGACAGGGGGGAGCTCCTACGAGCAGTACTTC. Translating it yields CASKTGGSSYEQYF. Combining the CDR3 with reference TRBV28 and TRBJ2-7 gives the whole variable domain DVKVTQSSRYLVKRTGEKVFLECVQDMDHENMFWYRQDPGLGLRLIYFSYDVKMKEKGDIPEGYSVSREKKERFSLILESASTNQTSMYLCASKTGGSSYEQYFGPGTRLTVT.

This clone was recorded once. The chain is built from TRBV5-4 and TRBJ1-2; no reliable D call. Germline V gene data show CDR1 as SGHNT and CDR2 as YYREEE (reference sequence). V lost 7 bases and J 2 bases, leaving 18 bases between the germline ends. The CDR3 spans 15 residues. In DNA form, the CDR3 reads TGTGCCAGCCGAAGGGAGGTTAGCGGCAACTATGGCTACACCTTC. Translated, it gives CASRREVSGNYGYTF.

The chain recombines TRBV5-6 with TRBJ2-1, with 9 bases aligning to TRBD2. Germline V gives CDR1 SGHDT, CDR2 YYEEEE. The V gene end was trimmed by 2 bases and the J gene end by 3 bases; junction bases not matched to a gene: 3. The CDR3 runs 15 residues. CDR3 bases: TGTGCCAGCAGCTTTCTAGCGGGATACTACAATGAGCAGTTCTTC. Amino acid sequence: CASSFLAGYYNEQFF.

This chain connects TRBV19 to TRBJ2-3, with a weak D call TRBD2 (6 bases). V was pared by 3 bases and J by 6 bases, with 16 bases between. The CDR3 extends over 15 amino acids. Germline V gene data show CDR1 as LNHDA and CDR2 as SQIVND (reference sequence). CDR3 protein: CASSIRSRGLDTQYF. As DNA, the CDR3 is TGTGCCAGTAGTATTAGATCGCGGGGATTGGATACGCAGTATTTT. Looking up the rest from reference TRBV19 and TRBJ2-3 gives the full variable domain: DGGITQSPKYLFRKEGQNVTLSCEQNLNHDAMYWYRQDPGQGLRLIYYSQIVNDFQKGDIAEGYSVSREKKESFPLTVTSAQKNPTAFYLCASSIRSRGLDTQYFGPGTRLTVL.

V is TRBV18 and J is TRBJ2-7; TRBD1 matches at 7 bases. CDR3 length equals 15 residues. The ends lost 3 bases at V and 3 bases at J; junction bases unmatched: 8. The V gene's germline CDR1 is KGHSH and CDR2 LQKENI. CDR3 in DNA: TGTGCCAGCTCACCCTTCGGGACAGCCTTCTACGAGCAGTACTTC. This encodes CASSPFGTAFYEQYF.

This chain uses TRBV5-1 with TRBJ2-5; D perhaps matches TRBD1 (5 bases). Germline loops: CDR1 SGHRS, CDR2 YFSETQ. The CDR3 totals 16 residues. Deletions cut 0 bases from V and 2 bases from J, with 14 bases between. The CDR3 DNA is TGCGCCAGCAGCTTGGGCGACAGAAGGGGACAAGAGACCCAGTACTTC. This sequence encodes CASSLGDRRGQETQYF.

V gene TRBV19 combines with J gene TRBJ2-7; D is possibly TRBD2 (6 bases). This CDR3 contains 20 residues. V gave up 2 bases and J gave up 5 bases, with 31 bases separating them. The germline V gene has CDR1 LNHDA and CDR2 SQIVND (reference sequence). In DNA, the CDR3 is TGTGCCAGTAGTATATCGTGGACGGGGGTGGGGAGGAGAGGGGAAGACGAGCAGTACTTC. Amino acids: CASSISWTGVGRRGEDEQYF.

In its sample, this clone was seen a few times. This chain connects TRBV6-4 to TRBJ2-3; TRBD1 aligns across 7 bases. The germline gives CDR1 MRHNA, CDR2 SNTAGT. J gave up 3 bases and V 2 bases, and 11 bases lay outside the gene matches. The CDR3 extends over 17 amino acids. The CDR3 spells CASSDGLGQGVTDTQYF. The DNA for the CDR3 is TGTGCCAGCAGTGACGGATTAGGGCAGGGGGTGACAGATACGCAGTATTTT.

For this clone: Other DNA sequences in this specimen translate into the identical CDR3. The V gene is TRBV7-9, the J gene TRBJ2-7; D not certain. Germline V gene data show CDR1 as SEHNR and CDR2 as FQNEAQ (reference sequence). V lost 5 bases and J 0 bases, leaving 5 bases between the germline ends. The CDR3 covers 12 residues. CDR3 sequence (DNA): TGTGCCAGCAGCCTAAGCTCCTACGAGCAGTACTTC. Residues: CASSLSSYEQYF.

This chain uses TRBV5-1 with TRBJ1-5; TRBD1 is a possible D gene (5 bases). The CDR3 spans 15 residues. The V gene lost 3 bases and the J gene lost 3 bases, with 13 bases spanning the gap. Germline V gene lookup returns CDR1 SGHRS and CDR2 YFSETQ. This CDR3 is CASSSDGQNNQPQHF. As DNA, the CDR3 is TGCGCCAGCAGCTCGGACGGACAAAACAATCAGCCCCAGCATTTT.

CDR3 loop: CAWGQGSGNSPLHF. CDR3 sequence (DNA): TGTGCCTGGGGACAGGGGTCGGGTAATTCACCCCTCCACTTT. The chain joins TRBV30 to TRBJ1-6; 9 nucleotides agree with TRBD1. Germline assignment: CDR1 GTSNPN and CDR2 SVGIG (reference sequence). Unmatched junction bases numbered 5, after V lost 5 bases and J lost 6 bases. The CDR3 is 14 amino acids. Filled out from reference TRBV30 and TRBJ1-6, the complete variable domain reads SQTIHQWPATLVQPVGSPLSLECTVEGTSNPNLYWYRQAAGRGLQLLFYSVGIGQISSEVPQNLSASRPQDRQFILSSKKLLLSDSGFYLCAWGQGSGNSPLHFGNGTRLTVT.

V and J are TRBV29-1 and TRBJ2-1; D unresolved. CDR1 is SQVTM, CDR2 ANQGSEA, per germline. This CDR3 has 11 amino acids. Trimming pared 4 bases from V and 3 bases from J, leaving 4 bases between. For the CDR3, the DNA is TGCAGCGTTGTCAGCTACAATGAGCAGTTCTTC. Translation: CSVVSYNEQFF.

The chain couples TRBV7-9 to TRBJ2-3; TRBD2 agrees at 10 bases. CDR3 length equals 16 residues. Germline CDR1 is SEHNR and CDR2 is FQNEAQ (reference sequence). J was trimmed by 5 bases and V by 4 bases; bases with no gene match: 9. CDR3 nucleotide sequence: TGTGCCAGCAGCTCGGGTCCCGGGACTAGCGTAGATACGCAGTATTTT. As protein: CASSSGPGTSVDTQYF.

CDR3 bases: TGTGCCAGTAGGGTTCGGACTAGTGAAAACATTCAGTACTTC. Protein product: CASRVRTSENIQYF. The chain combines TRBV19 with TRBJ2-4; 7 positions match TRBD2. With V trimmed by 6 bases and J by 5 bases, 7 bases remained unmatched. This CDR3 has 14 amino acids. Germline values: CDR1 LNHDA, CDR2 SQIVND (reference sequence). Combining the CDR3 with reference TRBV19 and TRBJ2-4 gives the whole variable domain DGGITQSPKYLFRKEGQNVTLSCEQNLNHDAMYWYRQDPGQGLRLIYYSQIVNDFQKGDIAEGYSVSREKKESFPLTVTSAQKNPTAFYLCASRVRTSENIQYFGAGTRLSVL.

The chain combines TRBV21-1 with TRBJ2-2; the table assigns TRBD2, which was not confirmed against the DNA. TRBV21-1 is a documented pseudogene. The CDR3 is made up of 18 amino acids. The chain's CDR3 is CASSKISGAQIGTGELFF. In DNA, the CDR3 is TGTGCCAGCAGCAAAATTTCGGGAGCACAAATCGGGACCGGGGAGCTGTTTTTT.

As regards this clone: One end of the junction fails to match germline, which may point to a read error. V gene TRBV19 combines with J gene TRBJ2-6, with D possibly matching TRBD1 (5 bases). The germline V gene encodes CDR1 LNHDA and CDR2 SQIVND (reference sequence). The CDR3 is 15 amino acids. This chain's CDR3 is CASSMGYSGANVLTF. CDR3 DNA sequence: TGTGCCAGTAGTATGGGGTACTCTGGGGCCAACGTTCTGACTTTC.